Sequencing of this T cell receptor (beta chain) was carried out in a study of Tregs in tolerant kidney transplant recipients. The germline V and J ends were trimmed by 4 bases and 0 bases, with 14 bases remaining between them. The length of the CDR3 is 16 residues. CDR1 and CDR2 (germline): SGDLS, YYNGEE. Libraries were prepared by immunoSEQ multiplex PCR; TCRdb keeps only in-frame clonotypes and omits some of them. Of 90,000 or so clones in the sample, over 85% were seen once. Related graft donors supplied nonmyeloablative bone marrow transplants, and mixed chimerism was transient. The chain joins TRBV9 to TRBJ1-3, with a weak D call TRBD1 (6 bases). The input for sequencing was CD4+ T cells from blood (PBMCs), taken 12 months after the transplant. The source is a human patient who received a combined kidney and bone marrow transplant. Some T cells could come from the graft donor. The CDR3: CASSLGQLSSGNTIYF. CDR3 DNA sequence: TGTGCCAGCAGCCTTGGACAGTTAAGCTCTGGAAACACCATATATTTT.